Listed below are T cell receptor beta chains from one sample, sequenced in a study of cytomegalovirus exposure and HLA in healthy donors. Here immunoSEQ multiplex PCR was the method, and the copy in TCRdb shows in-frame clones only, minus some. The data contain some 150,000 clones, over 75% of them singletons. Sequences were obtained from PBMCs. These TCRs come from a man aged 35-49 years in good health and CMV-seronegative. CDR3s include the opening cysteine and the closing phenylalanine or tryptophan. Fields, in order: J gene, CDR3 length, D gene, clone size, V gene, CDR3 protein, CDR3 DNA. A D gene is named only where the DNA matches it firmly. Clone size is shown for a subset of rows, as once, few, many or a class of expanded clone.

TRBJ2-1	14	-	-	TRBV2	CANGLQQNYNEQFF	TGTGCCAACGGACTCCAACAAAATTACAATGAGCAGTTCTTC
TRBJ1-2	17	TRBD1	-	TRBV4-2	CASSQVEGQRPNYGYTF	TGTGCCAGCAGCCAAGTCGAGGGACAGCGTCCTAACTATGGCTACACCTTC
TRBJ1-1	14	-	-	TRBV6-5	CASSPGYSNTEAFF	TGTGCCAGCAGCCCCGGGTACTCGAACACTGAAGCTTTCTTT
TRBJ2-1	13	-	-	TRBV7-6	CASSLGPRYEQFF	TGTGCCAGCAGCTTAGGTCCCAGATATGAGCAGTTCTTC
TRBJ2-1	14	-	few	TRBV6-4	CASSETGSHNEQFF	TGTGCCAGCAGTGAAACGGGATCGCACAATGAGCAGTTCTTC
TRBJ2-1	14	TRBD1	-	TRBV10-1	CASSRAGGRNEQFF	TGCGCCAGCAGCAGGGCAGGGGGCAGGAATGAGCAGTTCTTC
TRBJ2-7	12	TRBD1	-	TRBV23-1	CARPRDSYEQYF	TGCGCCAGGCCCCGGGACAGCTACGAGCAGTACTTC
TRBJ1-5	17	TRBD1	-	TRBV7-8	CASSFLRGRGNNQPQHF	TGTGCCAGCAGCTTCTTGAGGGGGCGCGGTAACAATCAGCCCCAGCATTTT
TRBJ2-7	13	-	-	TRBV7-6	CASSEGLPYEQYF	TGTGCCAGCAGCGAGGGACTTCCCTACGAGCAGTACTTC
TRBJ2-6	15	-	-	TRBV6-5	CASSDTSSGANVLTF	TGTGCCAGCAGCGACACGTCCTCTGGGGCCAACGTCCTGACTTTC
TRBJ2-3	16	-	-	TRBV4-3	CASSQDAGYSTDTQYF	TGCGCCAGCAGCCAAGATGCCGGGTACAGCACAGATACGCAGTATTTT
TRBJ2-1	17	TRBD2	-	TRBV14	CASRSGLAGVIYGEQFF	TGTGCCAGCAGATCGGGACTAGCGGGGGTAATTTACGGTGAGCAGTTCTTC
TRBJ2-7	15	TRBD1	-	TRBV2	CASSEAGGSSYEQYF	TGTGCCAGCAGTGAGGCAGGGGGTAGCTCCTACGAGCAGTACTTC
TRBJ2-1	13	-	-	TRBV7-2	CASGPRGYNEQFF	TGTGCCAGCGGCCCCAGGGGCTACAATGAGCAGTTCTTC
TRBJ2-1	17	-	-	TRBV28	CASSLVTGDRVYNEQFF	TGTGCCAGCAGTTTAGTGACAGGCGATAGGGTTTATAATGAGCAGTTCTTC
TRBJ2-1	16	-	-	TRBV13	CASSSTLGGSYNEQFF	TGTGCCAGCAGCTCCACTCTAGGGGGATCCTACAATGAGCAGTTCTTC
TRBJ2-5	15	-	-	TRBV7-2	CASSLVLPSAETQYF	TGTGCCAGCAGCTTAGTGTTGCCTAGCGCTGAGACCCAGTACTTC
TRBJ2-7	16	TRBD1	-	TRBV6-6	CASSLQGAGTRYEQYF	TGTGCCAGCAGTCTACAGGGGGCGGGAACTCGCTACGAGCAGTACTTC
TRBJ1-5	15	-	-	TRBV6-5	CASSYGASGSSAQHF	TGTGCCAGCAGTTACGGGGCCAGTGGGTCTTCCGCCCAGCATTTT
TRBJ2-1	16	-	-	TRBV5-6	CASSWPEVRVANEQFF	TGTGCCAGCAGCTGGCCCGAGGTCAGGGTTGCGAATGAGCAGTTCTTC
TRBJ2-2	12	-	-	TRBV5-6	CASSGDFGELFF	TGTGCCAGCAGTGGTGACTTTGGGGAGCTGTTTTTT
TRBJ2-7	15	-	once	TRBV18	CASSPKTGSVYEQYF	TGTGCCAGCTCACCTAAAACAGGGTCGGTCTACGAGCAGTACTTC
TRBJ1-5	14	TRBD1	-	TRBV19	CASSIIDRAQPQHF	TGTGCCAGTAGTATTATCGACAGGGCCCAGCCCCAGCATTTT
TRBJ2-1	16	TRBD1	few	TRBV12-5	CASGLVGTGVRNEQFF	TGTGCTAGTGGTTTGGTTGGGACAGGAGTCAGGAATGAGCAGTTCTTC
TRBJ2-2	13	-	-	TRBV14	CASSLQGAGELFF	TGTGCCAGCAGCCTTCAGGGCGCCGGGGAGCTGTTTTTT
TRBJ2-7	14	-	-	TRBV9	CASSVGGPYSEQYF	TGTGCCAGCAGCGTAGGGGGCCCATACTCCGAGCAGTACTTC
TRBJ1-2	15	TRBD1	-	TRBV5-6	CASSWGQSLNYGYTF	TGTGCCAGCAGCTGGGGACAGTCCCTAAACTATGGCTACACCTTC
TRBJ1-1	15	TRBD1	-	TRBV4-2	CASSQDLGQAAEAFF	TGTGCCAGCAGCCAAGATTTAGGACAGGCTGCTGAAGCTTTCTTT
TRBJ2-1	14	-	-	TRBV7-2	CASSFYGNYNEQFF	TGTGCCAGCAGCTTTTACGGGAATTACAATGAGCAGTTCTTC
TRBJ2-7	15	TRBD2	-	TRBV30	CAWSVGAGLSYEQYF	TGTGCCTGGAGTGTTGGAGCGGGGCTTTCCTACGAGCAGTACTTC
TRBJ2-7	16	TRBD2	-	TRBV5-1	CASSLGDYLLSYEQYF	TGCGCCAGCAGCTTGGGGGACTACTTACTCTCCTACGAGCAGTACTTC
TRBJ2-7	13	-	-	TRBV28	CASSSRRGYEQYF	TGTGCCAGCAGTTCTAGGCGGGGCTACGAGCAGTACTTC
TRBJ2-5	15	-	few	TRBV2	CASSPLGDSIETQYF	TGTGCCAGCAGCCCACTCGGAGACAGTATAGAGACCCAGTACTTC
TRBJ2-7	14	-	-	TRBV19	CASSTWQGRDEQYF	TGTGCCAGTAGTACTTGGCAGGGTCGGGACGAGCAGTACTTC
TRBJ1-3	14	-	-	TRBV5-6	CASSLGVSGNTIYF	TGTGCCAGCAGCCTCGGGGTCTCTGGAAACACCATATATTTT
TRBJ1-6	15	-	-	TRBV6-4	CASSASGGLTSPLHF	TGTGCCAGCAGTGCTTCTGGGGGCTTGACTTCACCCCTCCACTTT
TRBJ1-1	13	-	-	TRBV29-1	CSVVAGSDTEAFF	TGCAGCGTTGTAGCAGGGTCGGACACTGAAGCTTTCTTT
TRBJ1-2	14	-	few	TRBV6-5	CASSFGQTNYGYTF	TGTGCCAGCAGTTTCGGACAAACTAACTATGGCTACACCTTC
TRBJ2-5	15	TRBD1	-	TRBV5-6	CASSWRQGAAETQYF	TGTGCCAGCAGCTGGCGACAGGGGGCTGCAGAGACCCAGTACTTC
TRBJ1-1	10	-	-	TRBV6-1	CASSEARVFF	TGTGCCAGCAGTGAAGCGAGGGTTTTCTTT
TRBJ2-3	12	-	few	TRBV4-2	CASSQDNGAQYF	TGTGCCAGCAGCCAAGATAACGGGGCGCAGTATTTT
TRBJ2-1	15	TRBD2	-	TRBV7-9	CASSPKTSGTNEQFF	TGTGCCAGCAGCCCTAAGACTAGCGGGACGAATGAGCAGTTCTTC
TRBJ1-2	15	-	once	TRBV5-1	CASSLGQEVNYGYTF	TGCGCCAGCAGCTTGGGACAGGAAGTCAACTATGGCTACACCTTC
TRBJ2-5	13	-	once	TRBV19	CASSQGSIETQYF	TGTGCCAGTAGTCAGGGATCGATAGAGACCCAGTACTTC
TRBJ2-1	15	TRBD1	few	TRBV28	CASSSTGFLNNEQFF	TGTGCCAGCAGTTCGACAGGGTTCCTCAACAATGAGCAGTTCTTC
TRBJ1-5	16	TRBD1	-	TRBV19	CASSISWDRGRQPQHF	TGTGCCAGTAGTATTAGTTGGGACAGAGGGCGTCAGCCCCAGCATTTT
TRBJ2-3	18	TRBD2	-	TRBV19	CASSIGLAGGPSTDTQYF	TGTGCCAGTAGTATCGGGCTAGCGGGGGGGCCTAGCACAGATACGCAGTATTTT
TRBJ1-1	14	-	-	TRBV9	CASSVVPDSTEAFF	TGTGCCAGCAGCGTAGTCCCAGACAGCACTGAAGCTTTCTTT
TRBJ2-2	13	-	-	TRBV11-2	CASSPGWTGELFF	TGTGCCAGCAGCCCGGGGTGGACCGGGGAGCTGTTTTTT
TRBJ1-5	15	-	-	TRBV10-3	CAISEATGISQPQHF	TGTGCCATCAGTGAGGCTACAGGGATTTCCCAGCCCCAGCATTTT
TRBJ2-3	17	TRBD2	-	TRBV10-3	CAISETLGGRVTDTQYF	TGTGCCATCAGTGAGACCCTCGGGGGGAGGGTGACAGATACGCAGTATTTT
TRBJ1-2	15	TRBD1	-	TRBV5-1	CASSLDRTGTLGYTF	TGCGCCAGCAGCTTGGACCGGACAGGAACGCTTGGCTACACCTTC
TRBJ1-6	14	-	-	TRBV28	CASKEGAGNSPLHF	TGTGCCAGTAAAGAGGGTGCGGGGAATTCACCCCTCCACTTT
TRBJ2-7	15	-	-	TRBV19	CASRMGLESSYEQYF	TGTGCCAGTAGAATGGGACTGGAGAGCTCCTACGAGCAGTACTTC
TRBJ1-1	12	TRBD1	-	TRBV30	CAWDRAATEAFF	TGTGCCTGGGACAGGGCAGCCACTGAAGCTTTCTTT
TRBJ2-7	16	TRBD2	-	TRBV5-1	CASSRVTSGRSYEQYF	TGCGCCAGCAGCCGAGTAACTAGCGGGCGATCCTACGAGCAGTACTTC
TRBJ2-4	16	TRBD2	-	TRBV5-4	CASSFRTSGDKNIQYF	TGTGCCAGCAGCTTCCGGACTAGCGGGGATAAAAACATTCAGTACTTC
TRBJ2-1	15	-	-	TRBV6-1	CASSQISPGHNEQFF	TGTGCCAGCAGCCAAATTTCCCCAGGGCACAATGAGCAGTTCTTC
TRBJ2-3	12	-	few	TRBV5-1	CASSEGSDTQYF	TGCGCCAGCAGCGAGGGCTCAGATACGCAGTATTTT